This T cell receptor (beta chain) was sequenced in a study of blood T cell repertoires in COVID-19. Germline CDR1 reads MNHEY; CDR2 reads SMNVEV (reference sequence). Trimming left V 2 bases short and J 5 bases short, with 12 bases between. CDR3 length equals 14 residues. Only in-frame clones appear in the TCRdb table, and some are missing; sequencing was by immunoSEQ multiplex PCR. The sample lists roughly 260,000 clones, around nine tenths occurring once. The sequence was collected from a man aged 35 to 55 who had recovered from COVID-19. Specimen: peripheral blood. The V and J genes are TRBV27 and TRBJ1-1, with D possibly matching TRBD1 (5 bases). For the CDR3, the DNA is TGTGCCAGCAGTTTAGGGGGGGAGAGTACTGAAGCTTTCTTT. Its protein product is CASSLGGESTEAFF.